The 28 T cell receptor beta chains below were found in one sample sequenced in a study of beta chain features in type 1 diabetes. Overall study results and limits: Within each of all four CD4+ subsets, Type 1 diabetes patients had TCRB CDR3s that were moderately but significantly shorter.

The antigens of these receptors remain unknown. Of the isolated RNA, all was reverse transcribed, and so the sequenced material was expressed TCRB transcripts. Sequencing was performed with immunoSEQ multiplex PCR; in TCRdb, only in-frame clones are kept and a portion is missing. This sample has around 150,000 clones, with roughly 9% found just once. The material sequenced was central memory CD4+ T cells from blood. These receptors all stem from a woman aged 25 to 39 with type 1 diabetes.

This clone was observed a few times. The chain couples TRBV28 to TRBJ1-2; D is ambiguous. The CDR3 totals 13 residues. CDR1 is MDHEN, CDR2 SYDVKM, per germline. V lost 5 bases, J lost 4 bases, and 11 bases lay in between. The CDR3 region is CASSASRVYGYTF. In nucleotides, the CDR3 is TGTGCCAGCAGTGCCTCTCGGGTCTATGGCTACACCTTC.

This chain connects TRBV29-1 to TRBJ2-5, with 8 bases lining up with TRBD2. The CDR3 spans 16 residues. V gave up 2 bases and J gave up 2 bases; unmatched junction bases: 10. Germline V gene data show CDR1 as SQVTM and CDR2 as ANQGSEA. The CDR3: CSVEQGIAGRQETQYF. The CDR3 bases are TGCAGCGTTGAACAGGGAATAGCGGGGAGGCAAGAGACCCAGTACTTC.

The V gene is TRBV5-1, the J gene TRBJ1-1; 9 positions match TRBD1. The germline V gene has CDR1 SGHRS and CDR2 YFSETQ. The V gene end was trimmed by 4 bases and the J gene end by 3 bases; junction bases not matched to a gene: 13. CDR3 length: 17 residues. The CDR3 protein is CASSKGTGLGLDTEAFF. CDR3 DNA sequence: TGCGCCAGCAGCAAAGGGACAGGGTTAGGGCTGGACACTGAAGCTTTCTTT.

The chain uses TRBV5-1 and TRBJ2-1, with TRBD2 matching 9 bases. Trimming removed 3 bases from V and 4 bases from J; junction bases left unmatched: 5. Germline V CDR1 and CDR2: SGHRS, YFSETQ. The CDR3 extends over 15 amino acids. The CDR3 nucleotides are TGCGCCAGCAGCTCTCGGACTAGCGTGTACAATGAGCAGTTCTTC. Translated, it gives CASSSRTSVYNEQFF.

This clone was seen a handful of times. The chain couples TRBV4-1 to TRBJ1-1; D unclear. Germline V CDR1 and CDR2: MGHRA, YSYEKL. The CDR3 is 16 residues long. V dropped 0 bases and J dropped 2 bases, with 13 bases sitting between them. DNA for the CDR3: TGCGCCAGCAGCCAAGATAGAGGAGGTTATAACACTGAAGCTTTCTTT. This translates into CASSQDRGGYNTEAFF.

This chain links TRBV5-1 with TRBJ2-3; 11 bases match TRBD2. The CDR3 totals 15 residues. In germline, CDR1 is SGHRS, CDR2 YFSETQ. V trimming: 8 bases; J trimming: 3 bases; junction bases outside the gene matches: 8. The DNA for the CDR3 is TGCGCCAGTTCGACTAGCGGGATGGTAACAGATACGCAGTATTTT. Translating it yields CASSTSGMVTDTQYF.

CDR3 bases: TGTGCCAGCAGCATCCGGGACATACCAAACTACGAGCAGTACTTC. Its translation is CASSIRDIPNYEQYF. The rearrangement links TRBV21-1 to TRBJ2-7; TRBD1 is the table's D call, not checked against the DNA. TRBV21-1 is a pseudogene. This CDR3 spans 15 amino acids.

The CDR3 region is CASSSPGGITGELFF. CDR3 nucleotide sequence: TGTGCCAGCAGTTCCCCGGGGGGAATCACCGGGGAGCTGTTTTTT. The chain is built from TRBV28 and TRBJ2-2, with 7 bases identical to TRBD2. The CDR3 consists of 15 residues. Unmatched junction bases numbered 6, after V lost 4 bases and J lost 4 bases. The germline gives CDR1 MDHEN, CDR2 SYDVKM.

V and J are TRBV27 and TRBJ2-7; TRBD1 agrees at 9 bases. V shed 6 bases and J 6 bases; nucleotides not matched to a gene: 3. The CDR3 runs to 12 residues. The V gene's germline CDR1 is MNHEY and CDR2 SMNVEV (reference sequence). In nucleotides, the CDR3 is TGTGCCAGCAGGCGACAGGGGGGCGAGCAGTACTTC. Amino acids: CASRRQGGEQYF.

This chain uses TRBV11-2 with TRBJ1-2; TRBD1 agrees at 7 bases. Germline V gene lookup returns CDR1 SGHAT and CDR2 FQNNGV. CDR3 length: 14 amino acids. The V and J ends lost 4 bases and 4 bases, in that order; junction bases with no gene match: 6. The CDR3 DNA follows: TGTGCCAGCAGCTCGGAGGGGGCCGGCTATGGCTACACCTTC. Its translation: CASSSEGAGYGYTF. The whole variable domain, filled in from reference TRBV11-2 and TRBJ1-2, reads EAGVAQSPRYKIIEKRQSVAFWCNPISGHATLYWYQQILGQGPKLLIQFQNNGVVDDSQLPKDRFSAERLKGVDSTLKIQPAKLEDSAVYLCASSSEGAGYGYTFGSGTRLTVV.

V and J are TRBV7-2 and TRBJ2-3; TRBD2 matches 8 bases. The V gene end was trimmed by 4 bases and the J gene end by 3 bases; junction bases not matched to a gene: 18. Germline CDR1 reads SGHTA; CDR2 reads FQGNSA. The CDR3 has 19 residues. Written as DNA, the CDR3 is TGTGCCAGCAGCTGGAAGGGGACTAGAGGCCCCGGTGCAACAGATACGCAGTATTTT. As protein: CASSWKGTRGPGATDTQYF.

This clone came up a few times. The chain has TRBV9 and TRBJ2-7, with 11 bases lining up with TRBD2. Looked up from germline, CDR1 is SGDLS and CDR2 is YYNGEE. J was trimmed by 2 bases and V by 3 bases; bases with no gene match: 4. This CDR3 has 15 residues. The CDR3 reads CASSGQTSGTYEQYF. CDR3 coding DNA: TGTGCCAGCAGCGGACAGACTAGCGGGACCTACGAGCAGTACTTC.

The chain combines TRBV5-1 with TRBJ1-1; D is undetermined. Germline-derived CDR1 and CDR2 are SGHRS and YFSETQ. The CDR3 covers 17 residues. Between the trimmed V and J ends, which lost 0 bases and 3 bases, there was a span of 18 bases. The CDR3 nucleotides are TGCGCCAGCAGCTTGGCCCCAAGGATAGAGGGCCACACTGAAGCTTTCTTT. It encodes CASSLAPRIEGHTEAFF.

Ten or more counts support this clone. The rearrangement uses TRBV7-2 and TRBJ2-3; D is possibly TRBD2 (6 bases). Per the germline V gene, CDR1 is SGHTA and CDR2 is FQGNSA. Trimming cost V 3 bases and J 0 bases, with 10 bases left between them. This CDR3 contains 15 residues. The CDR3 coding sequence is TGTGCCAGCAGCTTGAATAGCGGTAGCACAGATACGCAGTATTTT. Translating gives CASSLNSGSTDTQYF.

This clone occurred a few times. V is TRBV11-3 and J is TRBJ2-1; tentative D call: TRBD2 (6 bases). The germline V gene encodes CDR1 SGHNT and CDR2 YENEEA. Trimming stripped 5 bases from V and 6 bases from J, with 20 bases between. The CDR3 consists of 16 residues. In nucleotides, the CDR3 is TGTGCCAGCAGCAAGGAAGGCGGGACGGGGTTCAATGAGCAGTTCTTC. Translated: CASSKEGGTGFNEQFF.

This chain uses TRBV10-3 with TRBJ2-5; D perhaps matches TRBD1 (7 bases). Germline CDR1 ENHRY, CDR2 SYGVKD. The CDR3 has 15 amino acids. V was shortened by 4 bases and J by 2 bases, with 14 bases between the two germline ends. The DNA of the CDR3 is TGTGCCATCAGTGCTGGCGGGACAGCACAAGAGACCCAGTACTTC. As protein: CAISAGGTAQETQYF.

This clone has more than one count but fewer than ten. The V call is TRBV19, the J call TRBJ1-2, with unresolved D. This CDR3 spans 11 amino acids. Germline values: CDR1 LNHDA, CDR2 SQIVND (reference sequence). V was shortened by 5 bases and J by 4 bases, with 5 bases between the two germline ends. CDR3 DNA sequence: TGTGCCAGTAGTCGTCTCTATGGCTACACCTTC. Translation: CASSRLYGYTF.

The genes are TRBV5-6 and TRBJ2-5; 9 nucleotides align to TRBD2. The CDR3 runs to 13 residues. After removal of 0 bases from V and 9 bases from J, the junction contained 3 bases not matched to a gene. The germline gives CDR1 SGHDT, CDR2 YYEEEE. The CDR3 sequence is CASSLGTSEAQYF. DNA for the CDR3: TGTGCCAGCAGCTTGGGGACTAGCGAGGCCCAGTACTTC.

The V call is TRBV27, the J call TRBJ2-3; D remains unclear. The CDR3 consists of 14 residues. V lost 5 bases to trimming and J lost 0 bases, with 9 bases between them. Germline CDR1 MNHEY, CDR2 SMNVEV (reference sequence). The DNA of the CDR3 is TGTGCCAGCAGTCTTGGAGTTAGCACAGATACGCAGTATTTT. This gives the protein CASSLGVSTDTQYF.

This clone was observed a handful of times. Here the CDR3 DNA reads TGCAGCGTTGAGGAGGGCTCTACCGATACGCAGTATTTT. Its protein is CSVEEGSTDTQYF. The chain employs TRBV29-1 and TRBJ2-3, with D maybe TRBD2 (6 bases). This CDR3 region has 13 residues. V was cut by 3 bases and J by 6 bases, with 13 bases left in between. Germline loops: CDR1 SQVTM, CDR2 ANQGSEA.

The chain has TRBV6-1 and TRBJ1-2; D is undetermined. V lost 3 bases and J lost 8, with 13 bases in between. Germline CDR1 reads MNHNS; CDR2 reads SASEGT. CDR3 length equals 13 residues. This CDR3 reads CASSESGLTGYTF. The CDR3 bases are TGTGCCAGCAGTGAGTCGGGATTGACGGGCTACACCTTC.

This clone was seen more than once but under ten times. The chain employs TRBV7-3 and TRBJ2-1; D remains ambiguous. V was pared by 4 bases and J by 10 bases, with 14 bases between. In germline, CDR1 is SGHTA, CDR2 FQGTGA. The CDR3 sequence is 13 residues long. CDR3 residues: CASSSSSESEQFF. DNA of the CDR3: TGTGCCAGCAGCTCCTCGAGTGAATCGGAGCAGTTCTTC.

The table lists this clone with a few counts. The CDR3 sequence: CASTRSFSNQPQHF. The CDR3 DNA reads as TGTGCCAGCACGAGGTCTTTTAGCAATCAGCCCCAGCATTTT. J is TRBJ1-5 and V is TRBV2; D is ambiguous. CDR1 and CDR2 from the germline V gene are SNHLY and FYNNEI. This CDR3 has 14 residues. The V gene lost 7 bases and the J gene lost 0 bases, with 10 bases spanning the gap.

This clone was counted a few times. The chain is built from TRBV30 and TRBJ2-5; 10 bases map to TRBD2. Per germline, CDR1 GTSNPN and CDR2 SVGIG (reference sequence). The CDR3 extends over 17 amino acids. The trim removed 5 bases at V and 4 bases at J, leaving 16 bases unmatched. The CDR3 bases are TGTGCCTGGGGTAGGAGCGGGAGGGCCGGGGCCGGAGAGACCCAGTACTTC. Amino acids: CAWGRSGRAGAGETQYF. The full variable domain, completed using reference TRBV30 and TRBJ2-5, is SQTIHQWPATLVQPVGSPLSLECTVEGTSNPNLYWYRQAAGRGLQLLFYSVGIGQISSEVPQNLSASRPQDRQFILSSKKLLLSDSGFYLCAWGRSGRAGAGETQYFGPGTRLLVL.

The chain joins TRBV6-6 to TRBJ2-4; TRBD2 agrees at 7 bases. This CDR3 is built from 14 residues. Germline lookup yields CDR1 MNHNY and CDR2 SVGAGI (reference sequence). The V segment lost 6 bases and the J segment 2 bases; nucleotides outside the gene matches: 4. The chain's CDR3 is CASSPSGTKNIQYF. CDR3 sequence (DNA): TGTGCCAGCAGCCCCAGCGGGACCAAAAACATTCAGTACTTC.

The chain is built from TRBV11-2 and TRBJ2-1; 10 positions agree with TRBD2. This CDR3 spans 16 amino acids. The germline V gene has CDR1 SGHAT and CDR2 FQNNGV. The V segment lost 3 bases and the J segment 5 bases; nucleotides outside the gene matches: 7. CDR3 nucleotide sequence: TGTGCCAGCAGCTTTCAAACGGGACTAGCGCACAATGAGCAGTTCTTC. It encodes CASSFQTGLAHNEQFF.

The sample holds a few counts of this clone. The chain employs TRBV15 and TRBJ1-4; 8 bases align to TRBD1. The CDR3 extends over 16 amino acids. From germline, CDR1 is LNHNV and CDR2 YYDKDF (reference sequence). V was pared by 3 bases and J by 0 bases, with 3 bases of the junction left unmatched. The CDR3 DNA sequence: TGTGCCACCAGCAGGGACAGGGCCTCAACTAATGAAAAACTGTTTTTT. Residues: CATSRDRASTNEKLFF. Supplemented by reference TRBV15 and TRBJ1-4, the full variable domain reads DAMVIQNPRYQVTQFGKPVTLSCSQTLNHNVMYWYQQKSSQAPKLLFHYYDKDFNNEADTPDNFQSRRPNTSFCFLDIRSPGLGDTAMYLCATSRDRASTNEKLFFGSGTQLSVL.

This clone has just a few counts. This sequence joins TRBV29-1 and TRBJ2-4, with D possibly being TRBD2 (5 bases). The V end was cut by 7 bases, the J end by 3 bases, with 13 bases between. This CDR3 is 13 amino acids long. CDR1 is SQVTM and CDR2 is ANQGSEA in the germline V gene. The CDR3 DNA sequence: TGCAGCGCTCGAGACCGGGACAAAAACATTCAGTACTTC. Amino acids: CSARDRDKNIQYF.